This T cell receptor beta chain was identified during a study of blood T cell repertoires in COVID-19. The overall study: Specimens from acute and convalescent COVID-19 originated in the United States, Italy and Spain. T cells, B-cell-depleted T cells, or PBMCs supplied cDNA or gDNA.

Authors' data handling: Reference gene primers were amplified, and this amplification served to estimate nucleated cell counts. Data came from immunoSEQ multiplex PCR; TCRdb stores just in-frame clones and leaves some out. V and J calls and clone size follow that table, whereas D and trimming were derived from the DNA. Of 230,000 or so clones detected, 75% to 85% appear once; the ten largest clones hold about 1.5%. This CDR3 region has 12 residues. J was trimmed by 7 bases and V by 2 bases; bases with no gene match: 1. Germline CDR1 and CDR2: MNHNS and SASEGT. The chain is built from TRBV6-1 and TRBJ2-7; 8 bases align to TRBD1. Sequencing input: peripheral blood. This TCR derives from a woman aged 40 to 55 who had recovered from COVID-19. CDR3 sequence: CASSETGGEQYF. Here the CDR3 DNA reads TGTGCCAGCAGTGAAACAGGGGGAGAGCAGTACTTC.